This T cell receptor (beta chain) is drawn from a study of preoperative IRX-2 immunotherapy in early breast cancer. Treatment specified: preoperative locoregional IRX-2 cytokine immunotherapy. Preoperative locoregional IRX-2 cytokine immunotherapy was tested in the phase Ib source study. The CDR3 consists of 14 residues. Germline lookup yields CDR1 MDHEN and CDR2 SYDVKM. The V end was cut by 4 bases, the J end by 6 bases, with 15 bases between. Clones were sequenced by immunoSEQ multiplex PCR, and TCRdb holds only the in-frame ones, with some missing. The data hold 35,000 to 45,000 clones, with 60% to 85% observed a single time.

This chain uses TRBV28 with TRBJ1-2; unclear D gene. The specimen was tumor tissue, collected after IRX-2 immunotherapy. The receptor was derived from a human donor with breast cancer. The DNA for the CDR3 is TGTGCCAGCAGTTCCACCTTAACACATGATGGCTACACCTTC. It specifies CASSSTLTHDGYTF.